Shown below are 27 T cell receptor beta chains from a single sample sequenced in a study of blood T cell repertoires in COVID-19. The method was immunoSEQ multiplex PCR; TCRdb's version includes in-frame clones alone and lacks a portion of them. The table shows more than 200,000 clones, with over 70% occurring only once. Material: PBMCs or T cells enriched from blood (not recorded which). The source of these receptors is a woman in her 30s who had been exposed to COVID-19.

This chain joins TRBV4-1 and TRBJ1-1; the D gene is possibly TRBD1 (6 bases). The CDR3 runs 14 residues. Looked up from germline, CDR1 is MGHRA and CDR2 is YSYEKL. Trimming shortened V by 4 bases and J by 7 bases, and 16 bases separated the two germline ends. CDR3 protein: CASSPPGASDEAFF. Here the CDR3 DNA reads TGCGCCAGCAGCCCGCCAGGGGCGAGTGATGAAGCTTTCTTT.

V and J are TRBV2 and TRBJ2-1; TRBD2 matches at 8 bases. The germline V gene has CDR1 SNHLY and CDR2 FYNNEI. The CDR3 spans 16 residues. Trimming took 2 bases from V and 1 from J; bases not matched to a gene: 4. CDR3 nucleotide sequence: TGTGCCAGCAGTGAAAACTCGGGAGGGTCCTACAATGAGCAGTTCTTC. Amino acid sequence: CASSENSGGSYNEQFF.

The chain has TRBV28 and TRBJ1-5; TRBD1 might be the D (5 bases). CDR1 MDHEN and CDR2 SYDVKM come from the germline V gene. This CDR3 contains 15 residues. V was trimmed by 3 bases and J by 7 bases, leaving 16 bases between them. DNA of the CDR3: TGTGCCAGCAGTTTGGGAGGGATAGGGGAACAGCCCCAGCATTTT. This translates into CASSLGGIGEQPQHF.

The chain employs TRBV11-2 and TRBJ2-1, with 13 nucleotides matching TRBD2. This CDR3 region has 17 residues. V trimming: 5 bases; J trimming: 0 bases; junction bases outside the gene matches: 4. In germline, CDR1 is SGHAT, CDR2 FQNNGV. Here the CDR3 DNA reads TGTGCCAGCAGCCCCTGGACTAGCGGGAGCTCCTACAATGAGCAGTTCTTC. It codes for CASSPWTSGSSYNEQFF.

J is TRBJ1-6 and V is TRBV4-1, with a tentative D call TRBD1 (6 bases). The CDR3 sequence is 14 residues long. Trimming left V 0 bases short and J 9 bases short, with 9 bases between. CDR1 MGHRA and CDR2 YSYEKL come from the germline V gene. CDR3 sequence reads: CASSQEGGFSPLHF. In DNA, the CDR3 is TGCGCCAGCAGCCAAGAAGGGGGTTTTTCACCCCTCCACTTT.

The chain recombines TRBV2 with TRBJ1-2; weak D call: TRBD1 (5 bases). The CDR3 loop spans 11 amino acids. The germline V and J ends were trimmed by 8 bases and 5 bases, with 9 bases remaining between them. Germline-derived CDR1 and CDR2 are SNHLY and FYNNEI. The CDR3: CASQTGYGYTF. CDR3 sequence (DNA): TGTGCCAGCCAAACAGGATATGGCTACACCTTC.

The chain joins TRBV6-5 to TRBJ2-3, with 10 bases matching TRBD2. This CDR3 region has 14 residues. The trim removed 6 bases at V and 4 bases at J, leaving 4 bases unmatched. Germline V gene data show CDR1 as MNHEY and CDR2 as SVGAGI. CDR3 amino acids: CASSKREGSDTQYF. For the CDR3, the DNA is TGTGCCAGCAGCAAGCGGGAGGGGTCAGATACGCAGTATTTT.

V and J are TRBV3-1 (or the pseudogene TRBV3-2) and TRBJ2-7; D possibly corresponds to TRBD1 (5 bases). Trimming stripped 4 bases from V and 4 bases from J, with 11 bases between. The germline V gene encodes CDR1 LGHDT and CDR2 YNNKEL (reference sequence). This CDR3 region has 13 residues. The CDR3 reads CASSLRTSYEQYF. The CDR3 nucleotides read TGTGCCAGCAGCCTTAGGACAAGTTACGAGCAGTACTTC.

The J gene is TRBJ2-2, the V gene TRBV3-1 (or the pseudogene TRBV3-2); 13 bases are a match to TRBD2. The CDR3 spans 18 residues. Germline V CDR1 and CDR2: LGHDT, YNNKEL (reference sequence). J was trimmed by 5 bases and V by 1 base; bases with no gene match: 7. The CDR3 loop is CASSQGTSGSVLTGELFF. CDR3 DNA sequence: TGTGCCAGCAGCCAAGGGACTAGCGGGAGCGTCCTTACCGGGGAGCTGTTTTTT.

V is TRBV12-3 or TRBV12-4 and J is TRBJ2-7; D is unresolved. The CDR3 runs to 13 residues. The V gene lost 5 bases and the J gene lost 1 base, with 9 bases spanning the gap. The CDR3 region is CASSVPGSYEQYF. The CDR3, as DNA: TGTGCCAGCAGTGTCCCCGGGTCCTACGAGCAGTACTTC.

The V gene is TRBV19, the J gene TRBJ1-4, with D unresolved. V was trimmed by 3 bases and J by 5 bases, leaving 13 bases between them. There are 15 residues in the CDR3. CDR1 is LNHDA and CDR2 is SQIVND in the germline V gene (reference sequence). The CDR3 DNA reads as TGTGCCAGTAGTATCCCCGGGAATTTAAATGAAAAACTGTTTTTT. Translation gives CASSIPGNLNEKLFF.

This clone was seen only once. This rearrangement joins TRBV6-5 to TRBJ1-2; possibly TRBD1 for D (6 bases). Trimming cost V 6 bases and J 4 bases, with 12 bases left between them. This CDR3 region has 13 residues. Germline CDR1 reads MNHEY; CDR2 reads SVGAGI. CDR3 loop: CASSFGGSYGYTF. CDR3 bases: TGTGCCAGCAGCTTTGGGGGCAGCTATGGCTACACCTTC.

This rearrangement joins TRBV2 to TRBJ2-3; weak D call: TRBD1 (5 bases). Germline V gives CDR1 SNHLY, CDR2 FYNNEI. This CDR3 comprises 14 residues. The CDR3 sequence is CAIDLAGQGDTQYF. CDR3 nucleotides: TGTGCGATCGACCTTGCAGGTCAGGGAGATACGCAGTATTTT.

The chain is built from TRBV6-1 and TRBJ1-2; 8 nucleotides align to TRBD1. The CDR3 is 15 amino acids. Unmatched junction bases numbered 5, after V lost 1 base and J lost 4 bases. The V gene's germline CDR1 is MNHNS and CDR2 SASEGT. The CDR3 nucleotides are TGTGCCAGCAGTGAAGGGGGACAGGCAGGCTATGGCTACACCTTC. It yields the protein CASSEGGQAGYGYTF.

The V gene is TRBV5-1, the J gene TRBJ2-1; D perhaps matches TRBD1 (6 bases). CDR1 is SGHRS and CDR2 is YFSETQ in the germline V gene. CDR3 size: 15 residues. Trimming cost V 3 bases and J 2 bases, with 12 bases left between them. As DNA, the CDR3 is TGCGCCAGCAGCTCACCAGGGGTCCCCTACAATGAGCAGTTCTTC. Its protein is CASSSPGVPYNEQFF. Complete variable domain (other parts from reference TRBV5-1 and TRBJ2-1): KAGVTQTPRYLIKTRGQQVTLSCSPISGHRSVSWYQQTPGQGLQFLFEYFSETQRNKGNFPGRFSGRQFSNSRSEMNVSTLELGDSALYLCASSSPGVPYNEQFFGPGTRLTVL.

The chain recombines TRBV2 with TRBJ1-1; D unclear. Germline V gives CDR1 SNHLY, CDR2 FYNNEI. Trimming shortened V by 6 bases and J by 4 bases, and 12 bases separated the two germline ends. The CDR3 is made up of 13 amino acids. CDR3 amino acids: CASRAGLSTEAFF. DNA of the CDR3: TGTGCCAGCAGAGCCGGACTGAGCACTGAAGCTTTCTTT.

The rearrangement joins TRBV18 to TRBJ1-4, with 11 bases lining up with TRBD1. After removal of 4 bases from V and 3 bases from J, the junction contained 4 bases not matched to a gene. The CDR3 length is 16 residues. Germline V lookup: CDR1 KGHSH, CDR2 LQKENI. The CDR3 reads CASSRGQGASNEKLFF. The CDR3 DNA reads TGTGCCAGCTCACGTGGACAGGGGGCTTCTAATGAAAAACTGTTTTTT. Supplemented by reference TRBV18 and TRBJ1-4, the full variable domain reads NAGVMQNPRHLVRRRGQEARLRCSPMKGHSHVYWYRQLPEEGLKFMVYLQKENIIDESGMPKERFSAEFPKEGPSILRIQQVVRGDSAAYFCASSRGQGASNEKLFFGSGTQLSVL.

V usage is TRBV5-1 and J usage is TRBJ1-1, with D maybe TRBD1 (6 bases). CDR1 and CDR2 (germline): SGHRS, YFSETQ. The ends were cut back, 4 bases at V and 1 base at J, with 11 bases in the middle. The CDR3 covers 14 residues. DNA for the CDR3: TGCGCCAGCAGCGAAGGGGGAACGAACACTGAAGCTTTCTTT. Protein sequence: CASSEGGTNTEAFF.

V is TRBV19 and J is TRBJ2-7, with 8 bases identical to TRBD2. The germline gives CDR1 LNHDA, CDR2 SQIVND (reference sequence). The junction had 22 bases not matched to a gene; V was cut back by 5 bases and J by 4 bases. CDR3 length: 19 amino acids. The CDR3 DNA reads as TGTGCCAGTAGTGGGGTTCGTGGGGTGGCGGGAGGAAGGGAGTACGAGCAGTACTTC. It yields the protein CASSGVRGVAGGREYEQYF. Full variable domain (rest looked up from reference TRBV19 and TRBJ2-7): DGGITQSPKYLFRKEGQNVTLSCEQNLNHDAMYWYRQDPGQGLRLIYYSQIVNDFQKGDIAEGYSVSREKKESFPLTVTSAQKNPTAFYLCASSGVRGVAGGREYEQYFGPGTRLTVT.

The J gene is TRBJ2-1, the V gene TRBV5-5; 10 positions agree with TRBD2. V shed 3 bases and J 7 bases; nucleotides not matched to a gene: 10. The CDR3 consists of 16 residues. The germline CDR1 and CDR2 sequences are SGHKS and YYEKEE (reference sequence). The CDR3 protein is CASSSRTGLAWNEQFF. Written as DNA, the CDR3 is TGTGCCAGCAGCTCCCGGACGGGACTAGCGTGGAATGAGCAGTTCTTC.

This sequence joins TRBV10-3 and TRBJ1-4; D unresolved. CDR1 is ENHRY, CDR2 SYGVKD, per germline. V lost 6 bases, J lost 0 bases, and 8 bases lay in between. The CDR3 length is 14 residues. In DNA form, the CDR3 reads TGTGCCATCAGCCCCGGGACAACTAATGAAAAACTGTTTTTT. Protein: CAISPGTTNEKLFF.

The V gene is TRBV6-6, the J gene TRBJ1-2; perhaps TRBD1 as D (6 bases). The V gene's germline CDR1 is MNHNY and CDR2 SVGAGI (reference sequence). The CDR3 extends over 14 amino acids. Deletions cut 7 bases from V and 0 bases from J, with 12 bases between. The CDR3 nucleotides read TGTGCCAGCACCACCGGGGGGCCTAACTATGGCTACACCTTC. Translating it yields CASTTGGPNYGYTF.

This chain links TRBV30 with TRBJ1-1; unclear D gene. Germline V gene lookup returns CDR1 GTSNPN and CDR2 SVGIG (reference sequence). V was clipped by 0 bases and J by 2 bases, with 10 bases between them. This CDR3 region has 14 residues. CDR3 nucleotide sequence: TGTGCCTGGAGTGTTTTGACGGGAAACACTGAAGCTTTCTTT. Protein: CAWSVLTGNTEAFF.

This chain links TRBV2 with TRBJ2-7, with 8 positions matching TRBD1. The CDR3 length is 19 residues. With V trimmed by 2 bases and J by 2 bases, 17 bases remained unmatched. Germline V gene sequence: CDR1 SNHLY, CDR2 FYNNEI. CDR3 sequence reads: CASSENPSRQGTSPYEQYF. For the CDR3, the DNA is TGTGCCAGCAGTGAAAATCCATCCCGACAGGGGACCTCCCCCTACGAGCAGTACTTC.

In this sample, this clone turned up a few times. The chain couples TRBV27 to TRBJ2-7; D perhaps matches TRBD2 (5 bases). In germline, CDR1 is MNHEY, CDR2 SMNVEV (reference sequence). V shed 4 bases and J shed 3 bases, with 19 bases lying between them. The CDR3 extends over 16 amino acids. The CDR3 loop is CASSYDGNYGGYEQYF. As DNA, the CDR3 is TGTGCCAGCAGTTATGACGGGAACTATGGAGGCTACGAGCAGTACTTC.

The rearrangement uses TRBV28 and TRBJ2-7, with 8 bases that match TRBD2. The CDR3 length is 14 residues. V was pared by 3 bases and J by 4 bases, with 5 bases of the junction left unmatched. Germline loops: CDR1 MDHEN, CDR2 SYDVKM. CDR3 sequence: CASSLGASGYEQYF. The DNA for the CDR3 is TGTGCCAGCAGTTTGGGAGCTAGCGGGTACGAGCAGTACTTC.

V usage is TRBV18 and J usage is TRBJ2-7; 9 positions agree with TRBD2. From germline, CDR1 is KGHSH and CDR2 LQKENI. CDR3 length equals 15 residues. V was clipped by 4 bases and J by 5 bases; unmatched bases: 9. The CDR3 DNA reads as TGTGCCAGCTCACTCCTTAGCGGGAGCCTCCACGAGCAGTACTTC. This translates into CASSLLSGSLHEQYF.